This T cell receptor beta chain emerged from a study of blood T cell repertoires in COVID-19. The wider study: Samples taken during acute and convalescent COVID-19 were collected in the United States, Italy and Spain. T cells, B-cell-depleted T cells, or PBMCs provided the cDNA or gDNA that served as material.

The CDR3 is 13 residues long. Trimming cost V 3 bases and J 9 bases, with 12 bases left between them. Original processing notes: For nucleated cells, counts were estimated from reference gene primer amplification. Sequencing used immunoSEQ multiplex PCR; TCRdb keeps in-frame clones, though not all of them. V and J calls and clone size follow that table, whereas D and trimming were derived from the DNA. This sample has 90,000 to 100,000 clones, with over 75% found just once. The receptor comes from a man between 60 and 75 years old with acute or convalescent COVID-19. The sample consisted of peripheral blood. The chain combines TRBV12-3 or TRBV12-4 with TRBJ2-1; D might be TRBD1 (6 bases). The CDR3 DNA is TGTGCCAGCAGTTTGCAGGGGTTAGCTGAGCAGTTCTTC. The encoded protein is CASSLQGLAEQFF.